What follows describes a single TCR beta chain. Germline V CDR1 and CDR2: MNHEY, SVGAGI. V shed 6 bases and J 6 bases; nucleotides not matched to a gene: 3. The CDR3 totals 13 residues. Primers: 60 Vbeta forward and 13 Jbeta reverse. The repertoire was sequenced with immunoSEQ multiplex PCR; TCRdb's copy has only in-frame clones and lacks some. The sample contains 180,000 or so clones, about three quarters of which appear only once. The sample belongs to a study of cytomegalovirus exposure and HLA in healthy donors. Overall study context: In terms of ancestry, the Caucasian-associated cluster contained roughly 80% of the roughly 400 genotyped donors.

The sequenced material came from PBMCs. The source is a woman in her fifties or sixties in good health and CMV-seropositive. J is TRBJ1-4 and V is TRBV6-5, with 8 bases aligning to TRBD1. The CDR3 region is CASSMDRDEKLFF. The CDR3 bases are TGTGCCAGCAGCATGGACAGGGATGAAAAACTGTTTTTT.